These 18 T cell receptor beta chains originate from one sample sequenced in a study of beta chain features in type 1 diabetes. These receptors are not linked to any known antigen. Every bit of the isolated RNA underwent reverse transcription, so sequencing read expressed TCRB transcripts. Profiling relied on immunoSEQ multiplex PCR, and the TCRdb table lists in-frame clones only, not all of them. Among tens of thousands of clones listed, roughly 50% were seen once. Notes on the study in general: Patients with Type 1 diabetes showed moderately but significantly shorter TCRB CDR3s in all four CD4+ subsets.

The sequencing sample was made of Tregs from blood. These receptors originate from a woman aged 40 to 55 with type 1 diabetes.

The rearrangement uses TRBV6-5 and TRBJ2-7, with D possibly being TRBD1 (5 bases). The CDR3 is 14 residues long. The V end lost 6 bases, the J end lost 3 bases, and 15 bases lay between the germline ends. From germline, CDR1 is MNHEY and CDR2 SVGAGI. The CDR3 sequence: CASSPDSQFYEQYF. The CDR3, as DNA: TGTGCCAGCAGCCCCGACAGCCAATTCTACGAGCAGTACTTC.

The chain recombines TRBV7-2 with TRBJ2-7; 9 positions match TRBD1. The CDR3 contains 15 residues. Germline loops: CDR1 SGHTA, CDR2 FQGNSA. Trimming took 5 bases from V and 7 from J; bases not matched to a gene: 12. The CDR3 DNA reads TGTGCCAGCAGCCCTAGGGGCGGGACAGGGAAAGAGCAGTACTTC. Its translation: CASSPRGGTGKEQYF.

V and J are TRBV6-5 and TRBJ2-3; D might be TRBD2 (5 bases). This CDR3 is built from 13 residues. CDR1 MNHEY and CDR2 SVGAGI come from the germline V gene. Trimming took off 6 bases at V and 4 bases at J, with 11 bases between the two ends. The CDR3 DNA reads TGTGCCAGCAGGCGACGGGGATCAGATACGCAGTATTTT. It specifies CASRRRGSDTQYF.

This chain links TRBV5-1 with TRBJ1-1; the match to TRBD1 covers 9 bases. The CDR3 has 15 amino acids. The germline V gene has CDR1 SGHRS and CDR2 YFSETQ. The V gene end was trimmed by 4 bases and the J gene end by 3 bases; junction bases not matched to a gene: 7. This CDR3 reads CASSPTGGGDTEAFF. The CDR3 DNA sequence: TGCGCCAGCAGCCCAACAGGGGGCGGGGACACTGAAGCTTTCTTT.

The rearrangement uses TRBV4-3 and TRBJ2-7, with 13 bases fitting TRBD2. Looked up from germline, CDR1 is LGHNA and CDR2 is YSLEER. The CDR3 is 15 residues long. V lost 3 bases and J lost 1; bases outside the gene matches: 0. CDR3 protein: CASSQGLAGSYEQYF. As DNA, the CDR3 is TGCGCCAGCAGCCAGGGACTAGCGGGATCCTACGAGCAGTACTTC.

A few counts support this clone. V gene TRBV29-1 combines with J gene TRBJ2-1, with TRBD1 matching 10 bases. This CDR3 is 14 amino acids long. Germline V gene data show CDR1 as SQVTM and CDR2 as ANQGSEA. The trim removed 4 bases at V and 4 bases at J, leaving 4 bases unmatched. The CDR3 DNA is TGCAGCGTTGGAGAGGACAGGGGGTACAATGAGCAGTTCTTC. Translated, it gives CSVGEDRGYNEQFF.

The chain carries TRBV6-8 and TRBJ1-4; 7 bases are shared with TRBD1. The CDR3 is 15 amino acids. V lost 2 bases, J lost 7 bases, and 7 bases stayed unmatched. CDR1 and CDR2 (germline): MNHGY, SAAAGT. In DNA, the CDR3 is TGTGCCAGCAGTTACACGACAGGGAATAGTGAAAAACTGTTTTTT. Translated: CASSYTTGNSEKLFF.

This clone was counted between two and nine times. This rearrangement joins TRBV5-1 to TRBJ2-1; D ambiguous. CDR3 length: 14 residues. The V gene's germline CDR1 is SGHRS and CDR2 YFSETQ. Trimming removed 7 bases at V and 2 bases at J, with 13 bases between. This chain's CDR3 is CASGPTRPYNEQFF. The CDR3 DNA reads TGCGCCAGCGGCCCGACAAGGCCCTACAATGAGCAGTTCTTC.

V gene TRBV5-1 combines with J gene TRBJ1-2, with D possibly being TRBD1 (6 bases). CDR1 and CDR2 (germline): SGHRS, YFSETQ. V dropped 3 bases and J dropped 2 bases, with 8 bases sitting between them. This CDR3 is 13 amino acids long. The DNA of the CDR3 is TGCGCCAGCAGCTCACAGGGAAACTATGGCTACACCTTC. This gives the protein CASSSQGNYGYTF.

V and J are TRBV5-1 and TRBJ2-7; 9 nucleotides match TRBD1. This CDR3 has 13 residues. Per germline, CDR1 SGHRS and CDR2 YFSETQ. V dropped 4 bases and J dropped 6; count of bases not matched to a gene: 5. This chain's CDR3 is CASSTGTGSEQYF. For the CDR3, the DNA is TGCGCCAGCAGCACCGGGACAGGGAGCGAGCAGTACTTC.

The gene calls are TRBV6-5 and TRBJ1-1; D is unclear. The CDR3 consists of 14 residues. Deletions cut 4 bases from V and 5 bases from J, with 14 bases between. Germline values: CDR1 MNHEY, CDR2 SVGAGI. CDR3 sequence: CASSSDTDLTEAFF. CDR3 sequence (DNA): TGTGCCAGCAGTTCTGACACGGATCTAACTGAAGCTTTCTTT.

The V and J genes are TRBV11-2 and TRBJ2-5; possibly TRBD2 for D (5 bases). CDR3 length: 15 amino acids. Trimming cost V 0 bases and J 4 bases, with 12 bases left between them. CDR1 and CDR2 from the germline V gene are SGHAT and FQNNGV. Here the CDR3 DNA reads TGTGCCAGCAGCTTAGAAGTAGGGAGCAGAGAGACCCAGTACTTC. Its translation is CASSLEVGSRETQYF.

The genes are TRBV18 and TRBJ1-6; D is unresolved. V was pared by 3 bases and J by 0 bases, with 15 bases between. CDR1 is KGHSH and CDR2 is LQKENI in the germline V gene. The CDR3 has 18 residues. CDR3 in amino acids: CASSPSSRSSSYNSPLHF. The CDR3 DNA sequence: TGTGCCAGCTCACCGTCTTCACGTTCCAGCTCCTATAATTCACCCCTCCACTTT. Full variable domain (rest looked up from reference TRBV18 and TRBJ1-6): NAGVMQNPRHLVRRRGQEARLRCSPMKGHSHVYWYRQLPEEGLKFMVYLQKENIIDESGMPKERFSAEFPKEGPSILRIQQVVRGDSAAYFCASSPSSRSSSYNSPLHFGNGTRLTVT.

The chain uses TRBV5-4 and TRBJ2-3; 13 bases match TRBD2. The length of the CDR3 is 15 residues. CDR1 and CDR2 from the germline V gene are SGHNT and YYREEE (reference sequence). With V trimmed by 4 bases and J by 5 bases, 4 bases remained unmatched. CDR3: CASSTRTSGRDTQYF. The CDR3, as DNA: TGTGCCAGCAGCACCAGGACTAGCGGGAGAGATACGCAGTATTTT.

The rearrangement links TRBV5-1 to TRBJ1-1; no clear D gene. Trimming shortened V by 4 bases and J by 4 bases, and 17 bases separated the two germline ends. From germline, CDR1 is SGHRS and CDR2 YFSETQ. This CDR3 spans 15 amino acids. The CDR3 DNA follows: TGCGCCAGCAGCCCTCTGGCGGGCGCGGGCACTGAAGCTTTCTTT. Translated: CASSPLAGAGTEAFF.

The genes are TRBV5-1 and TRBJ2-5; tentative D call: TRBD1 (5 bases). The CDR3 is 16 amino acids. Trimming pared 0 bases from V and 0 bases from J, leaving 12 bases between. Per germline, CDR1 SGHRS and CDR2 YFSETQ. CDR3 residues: CASSLAAGMYQETQYF. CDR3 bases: TGCGCCAGCAGCTTGGCGGCAGGGATGTACCAAGAGACCCAGTACTTC.

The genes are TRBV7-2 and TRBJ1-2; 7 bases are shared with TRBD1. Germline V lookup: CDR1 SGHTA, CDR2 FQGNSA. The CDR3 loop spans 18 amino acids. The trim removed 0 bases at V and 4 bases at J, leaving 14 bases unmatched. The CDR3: CASSLAGGRTGQPYGYTF. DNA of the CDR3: TGTGCCAGCAGCTTAGCGGGGGGAAGGACAGGCCAGCCCTATGGCTACACCTTC.

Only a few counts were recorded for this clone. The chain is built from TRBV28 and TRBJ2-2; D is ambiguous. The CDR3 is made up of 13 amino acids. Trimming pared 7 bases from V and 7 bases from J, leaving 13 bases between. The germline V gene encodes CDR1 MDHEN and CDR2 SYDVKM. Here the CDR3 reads CASTPRPGGELFF. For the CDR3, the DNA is TGTGCCAGCACCCCTCGCCCGGGCGGGGAGCTGTTTTTT. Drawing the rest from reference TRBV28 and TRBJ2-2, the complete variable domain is DVKVTQSSRYLVKRTGEKVFLECVQDMDHENMFWYRQDPGLGLRLIYFSYDVKMKEKGDIPEGYSVSREKKERFSLILESASTNQTSMYLCASTPRPGGELFFGEGSRLTVL.